Each of the 27 T cell receptor beta chains below was sequenced from the same sample in a study of spatial heterogeneity in lung cancer. Time point: sample taken at primary tumor resection. Frozen PBMC, nontumor lung or tumor provided whole RNA, which was sequenced unsorted. TCRdb re-analysed the 5' RACE reads in MiXCR, keeping a single row per CDR3 protein. The sample has roughly 91,000 distinct CDR3 sequences, 15% to 20% seen once; the top ten hold less than 7.5%. The source material was PBMCs, sampled at surgery. The receptor set was obtained from a male donor with early-stage non-small cell lung cancer.

This clonotype appeared a few times. This chain connects TRBV9 to TRBJ2-5, with 9 bases matching TRBD2. After removal of 0 bases from V and 2 bases from J, the junction contained 2 bases not matched to a gene. The CDR3 is 15 residues long. In germline, CDR1 is SGDLS, CDR2 YYNGEE. This chain's CDR3 is CASSVVSGGQETQYF. CDR3 nucleotide sequence: TGTGCCAGCAGCGTAGTTAGCGGGGGACAAGAGACCCAGTACTTC.

This clonotype was counted only a few times. The chain recombines TRBV4-3 with TRBJ2-6; 7 nucleotides align to TRBD1. V shed 3 bases and J 0 bases; nucleotides not matched to a gene: 2. CDR1 is LGHNA and CDR2 is YSLEER in the germline V gene. The CDR3 has 16 amino acids. DNA for the CDR3: TGCGCCAGCAGCCATCGACAGGGCTCTGGGGCCAACGTCCTGACTTTC. This sequence encodes CASSHRQGSGANVLTF.

This clonotype was seen ten or more times. CDR3 DNA sequence: TGTGCCAGCAGCCTCGACAGGGGTTGGATGAACACTGAAGCTTTCTTT. It codes for CASSLDRGWMNTEAFF. V usage is TRBV27 and J usage is TRBJ1-1; TRBD1 matches 8 bases. The CDR3 covers 16 residues. Germline lookup yields CDR1 MNHEY and CDR2 SMNVEV (reference sequence). J lost 0 bases, V lost 6 bases, and 9 bases had no gene match.

This clonotype was recorded a few times. The chain links TRBV5-1 to TRBJ2-3; perhaps TRBD1 as D (5 bases). With 3 bases removed from V and 0 bases from J, the gap between germline ends came to 14 bases. The CDR3 loop spans 16 amino acids. Germline assignment: CDR1 SGHRS and CDR2 YFSETQ. The CDR3 protein is CASSWTQGASTDTQYF. The CDR3 DNA reads as TGCGCCAGCAGCTGGACCCAGGGTGCGAGCACAGATACGCAGTATTTT. Based on the CDR3 plus reference TRBV5-1 and TRBJ2-3, the full variable domain is KAGVTQTPRYLIKTRGQQVTLSCSPISGHRSVSWYQQTPGQGLQFLFEYFSETQRNKGNFPGRFSGRQFSNSRSEMNVSTLELGDSALYLCASSWTQGASTDTQYFGPGTRLTVL.

The chain carries TRBV28 and TRBJ2-7, with 11 bases that match TRBD2. Germline CDR1 reads MDHEN; CDR2 reads SYDVKM. Unmatched junction bases numbered 8, after V lost 6 bases and J lost 4 bases. The CDR3 contains 15 residues. This CDR3 reads CASSSPSGRIYEQYF. CDR3 in DNA: TGTGCCAGCAGCTCCCCTAGCGGGAGGATATACGAGCAGTACTTC.

This rearrangement joins TRBV5-4 to TRBJ2-5; D is perhaps TRBD2 (5 bases). V gave up 4 bases and J gave up 1 base, with 11 bases separating them. The germline V gene has CDR1 SGHNT and CDR2 YYREEE (reference sequence). The CDR3 consists of 14 residues. The CDR3 spells CASSPGGSQETQYF. The DNA for the CDR3 is TGTGCCAGCAGCCCAGGAGGAAGCCAAGAGACCCAGTACTTC.

The chain links TRBV7-2 to TRBJ2-7; D unresolved. The germline CDR1 and CDR2 sequences are SGHTA and FQGNSA. V lost 1 base to trimming and J lost 2 bases, with 18 bases between them. This CDR3 comprises 17 residues. The chain's CDR3 is CASSLVGSSGDPYEQYF. The CDR3 nucleotides read TGTGCCAGCAGCTTAGTAGGGTCATCAGGAGACCCCTACGAGCAGTACTTC.

The genes are TRBV7-8 and TRBJ2-7; D is undetermined. Trimming stripped 1 base from V and 3 bases from J, with 10 bases between. The CDR3 runs 14 residues. Germline V gene data show CDR1 as SGHVS and CDR2 as FQNEAQ. CDR3 sequence: CASSLGRVLYEQYF. In DNA, the CDR3 is TGTGCCAGCAGCTTAGGGAGAGTACTCTACGAGCAGTACTTC.

The rearrangement links TRBV20-1 to TRBJ1-2; D not certain. This CDR3 is built from 13 residues. Between the trimmed V and J ends, which lost 5 bases and 4 bases, there was a span of 14 bases. Germline values: CDR1 DFQATT, CDR2 SNEGSKA (reference sequence). The CDR3 bases are TGCAGTGCTGTCAACTACAGCACCTATGGCTACACCTTC. Protein sequence: CSAVNYSTYGYTF.

This rearrangement joins TRBV20-1 to TRBJ2-2; 11 nucleotides match TRBD1. This CDR3 contains 16 residues. In germline, CDR1 is DFQATT, CDR2 SNEGSKA (reference sequence). V lost 1 base to trimming and J lost 6 bases; unmatched junction nucleotides: 7. In nucleotides, the CDR3 is TGCAGTGCTAGAGGACCGGGACAGGGGGAATCCGGGGAGCTGTTTTTT. It translates to CSARGPGQGESGELFF.

For this clonotype: Possible read error: a much larger clone is one base away. The chain couples TRBV29-1 to TRBJ1-1; 7 bases line up with TRBD1. J gave up 6 bases and V 5 bases, and 6 bases lay outside the gene matches. Germline V CDR1 and CDR2: SQVTM, ANQGSEA. This CDR3 comprises 12 residues. CDR3 region: CSVQTGWSEAFF. The CDR3 DNA follows: TGCAGCGTTCAGACAGGGTGGTCTGAAGCTTTCTTT. Using reference TRBV29-1 and TRBJ1-1 for the parts outside the CDR3, the full variable domain is SAVISQKPSRDICQRGTSLTIQCQVDSQVTMMFWYRQQPGQSLTLIATANQGSEATYESGFVIDKFPISRPNLTFSTLTVSNMSPEDSSIYLCSVQTGWSEAFFGQGTRLTVV.

V is TRBV5-1 and J is TRBJ2-5, with D uncertain. V was pared by 1 base and J by 3 bases, with 7 bases between. Per germline, CDR1 SGHRS and CDR2 YFSETQ. The length of the CDR3 is 13 residues. The CDR3 DNA sequence: TGCGCCAGCAGCTTGTCCCCGGAAGAGACCCAGTACTTC. This sequence encodes CASSLSPEETQYF.

This rearrangement joins TRBV5-1 to TRBJ2-4, with 8 bases lining up with TRBD1. Germline lookup yields CDR1 SGHRS and CDR2 YFSETQ. The V and J ends lost 4 bases and 9 bases, in that order; junction bases with no gene match: 9. This CDR3 region has 14 residues. The CDR3 reads CASSQGQGRGIQYF. CDR3 coding DNA: TGCGCCAGCAGCCAAGGACAGGGCCGTGGCATTCAGTACTTC.

In this sample, this clonotype turned up a few times. The chain recombines TRBV2 with TRBJ1-2; D uncertain. The CDR3 sequence is 12 residues long. Germline assignment: CDR1 SNHLY and CDR2 FYNNEI. The CDR3 bases are TGTGTACAGTCGTCGAGGAGCTATGGCTACACCTTC. It encodes CVQSSRSYGYTF.

This clonotype was observed a handful of times. The chain carries TRBV6-5 and TRBJ2-5, with 9 bases identical to TRBD1. This CDR3 spans 16 amino acids. With 5 bases clipped from V and 2 bases from J, the junction kept 9 bases outside the gene matches. Germline CDR1 MNHEY, CDR2 SVGAGI. The CDR3: CASSKGQGPTQETQYF. CDR3 coding DNA: TGTGCCAGCAGTAAGGGACAGGGCCCCACTCAAGAGACCCAGTACTTC.

This clonotype was picked up a small number of times. This rearrangement joins TRBV5-1 to TRBJ2-7; D is unresolved. With 3 bases removed from V and 0 bases from J, the gap between germline ends came to 10 bases. CDR3 length equals 14 residues. Per germline, CDR1 SGHRS and CDR2 YFSETQ. The CDR3 DNA is TGCGCCAGCAGCTCCGACGCTCACTCCTACGAGCAGTACTTC. Translating gives CASSSDAHSYEQYF.

V usage is TRBV29-1 and J usage is TRBJ1-4; unclear D gene. The CDR3 is 14 residues long. Germline loops: CDR1 SQVTM, CDR2 ANQGSEA. V was pared by 7 bases and J by 6 bases, with 18 bases between. The CDR3 bases are TGCAGCGCCCGTGGGGAGCACGGTTATGAAAAACTGTTTTTT. Amino acids: CSARGEHGYEKLFF.

On this clonotype itself: This could be a read error, since a much larger clone is one nucleotide away. The chain recombines TRBV28 with TRBJ2-5; 8 bases map to TRBD1. From germline, CDR1 is MDHEN and CDR2 SYDVKM. CDR3 length: 14 residues. CDR3: CVSSRDRPQETQYF. The CDR3, as DNA: TGTGTCAGCAGTCGGGACAGGCCCCAAGAGACCCAGTACTTC.

The chain links TRBV3-1 to TRBJ2-7; maybe TRBD2 (5 bases). There are 13 residues in the CDR3. V lost 0 bases and J 7 bases, leaving 10 bases between the germline ends. Germline V gene data show CDR1 as LGHDT and CDR2 as YNNKEL (reference sequence). CDR3 in amino acids: CASSQDPGREQYF. CDR3 nucleotide sequence: TGTGCCAGCAGCCAAGATCCGGGAAGGGAGCAGTACTTC.

CDR3 protein: CSARGQGGGGNQPQHF. DNA for the CDR3: TGCAGTGCTAGAGGACAGGGTGGAGGTGGCAATCAGCCCCAGCATTTT. The chain employs TRBV20-1 and TRBJ1-5, with 7 bases identical to TRBD1. Germline values: CDR1 DFQATT, CDR2 SNEGSKA (reference sequence). This CDR3 has 16 residues. V was clipped by 1 base and J by 2 bases; unmatched bases: 8.

This clonotype has more than one count but fewer than ten. The rearrangement links TRBV5-6 to TRBJ2-7; perhaps TRBD1 as D (5 bases). CDR1 and CDR2 from the germline V gene are SGHDT and YYEEEE. The CDR3 is made up of 13 amino acids. Between the trimmed V and J ends, which lost 0 bases and 5 bases, there was a span of 9 bases. This chain's CDR3 is CASSLAGQDEQYF. In DNA form, the CDR3 reads TGTGCCAGCAGCTTGGCAGGACAAGACGAGCAGTACTTC.

The chain is built from TRBV29-1 and TRBJ2-3, with 10 bases lining up with TRBD2. The V segment lost 6 bases and the J segment 3 bases; nucleotides outside the gene matches: 9. Germline V gene sequence: CDR1 SQVTM, CDR2 ANQGSEA. The CDR3 contains 15 residues. CDR3 coding DNA: TGCAGCGTCACAGGGGGACTAGCGAGGACAGATACGCAGTATTTT. Its protein product is CSVTGGLARTDTQYF.

The chain recombines TRBV15 with TRBJ2-5; perhaps TRBD1 as D (6 bases). CDR1 and CDR2 from the germline V gene are LNHNV and YYDKDF (reference sequence). Trimming cost V 3 bases and J 2 bases, with 13 bases left between them. The CDR3 contains 15 residues. The CDR3 nucleotides are TGTGCCACCAGCAGGGCAGGGGCCTCTCAAGAGACCCAGTACTTC. It translates to CATSRAGASQETQYF.

This clonotype occurred a few times. The rearrangement joins TRBV7-8 to TRBJ1-1; D possibly corresponds to TRBD1 (5 bases). The CDR3 extends over 15 amino acids. V gave up 2 bases and J gave up 1 base, with 11 bases separating them. CDR1 and CDR2 from the germline V gene are SGHVS and FQNEAQ. The CDR3 protein is CASSLIRGANTEAFF. CDR3 coding DNA: TGTGCCAGCAGCTTAATAAGGGGAGCGAACACTGAAGCTTTCTTT. The full variable domain, rest sourced from reference TRBV7-8 and TRBJ1-1, is GAGVSQSPRYKVAKRGQDVALRCDPISGHVSLFWYQQALGQGPEFLTYFQNEAQLDKSGLPSDRFFAERPEGSVSTLKIQRTQQEDSAVYLCASSLIRGANTEAFFGQGTRLTVV.

The chain couples TRBV19 to TRBJ1-2; 7 positions match TRBD1. The CDR3 spans 13 residues. Germline V CDR1 and CDR2: LNHDA, SQIVND (reference sequence). V trimming: 4 bases; J trimming: 3 bases; junction bases outside the gene matches: 2. The CDR3 region is CASSNGQDYGYTF. Here the CDR3 DNA reads TGTGCCAGTAGTAACGGACAGGACTATGGCTACACCTTC.

This clonotype has more than one count but fewer than ten. This chain links TRBV3-1 with TRBJ2-1, with D tentatively TRBD2 (6 bases). The V end lost 9 bases, the J end lost 2 bases, and 26 bases lay between the germline ends. Germline lookup yields CDR1 LGHDT and CDR2 YNNKEL (reference sequence). The CDR3 sequence is 18 residues long. CDR3 sequence: CASSHSSANLPPYNEQFF. The CDR3 DNA follows: TGTGCCAGTTCACACTCTAGCGCCAACCTCCCCCCCTACAATGAGCAGTTCTTC.

This rearrangement joins TRBV6-2 or TRBV6-3 to TRBJ2-5; 8 nucleotides line up with TRBD1. The CDR3 runs to 13 residues. The germline CDR1 and CDR2 sequences are MNHEY and SVGEGT. V shed 5 bases and J 5 bases; nucleotides not matched to a gene: 4. CDR3: CASSRQGSETQYF. The DNA of the CDR3 is TGTGCCAGCAGTCGACAGGGGTCGGAGACCCAGTACTTC.